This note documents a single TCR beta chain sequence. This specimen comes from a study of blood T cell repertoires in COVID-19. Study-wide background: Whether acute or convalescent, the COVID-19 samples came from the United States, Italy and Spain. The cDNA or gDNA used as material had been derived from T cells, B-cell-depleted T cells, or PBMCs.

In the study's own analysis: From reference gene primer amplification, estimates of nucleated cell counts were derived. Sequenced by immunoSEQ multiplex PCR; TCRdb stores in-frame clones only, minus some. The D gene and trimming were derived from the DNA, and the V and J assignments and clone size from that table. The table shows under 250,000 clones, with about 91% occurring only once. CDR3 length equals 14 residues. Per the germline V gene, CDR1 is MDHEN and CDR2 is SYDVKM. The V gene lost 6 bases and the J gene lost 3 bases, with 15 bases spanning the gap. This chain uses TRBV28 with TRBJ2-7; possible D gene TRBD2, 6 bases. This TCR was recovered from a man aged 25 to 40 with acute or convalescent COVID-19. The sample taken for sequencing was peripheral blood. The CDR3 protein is CASSLRAGSYEQYF. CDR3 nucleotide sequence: TGTGCCAGCAGCTTGAGGGCCGGGAGCTACGAGCAGTACTTC.